The rows below give T cell receptor beta chains drawn from one sample of a study of blood T cell repertoires in COVID-19. Measured with immunoSEQ multiplex PCR; TCRdb has only the in-frame clones, and not every one. The profile shows under 150,000 clones, 85% of them singletons. Input material: peripheral blood. The receptors originated from a man aged 35 to 55 with acute or convalescent COVID-19. The CDR3 runs from the conserved cysteine through the conserved F or W. The D gene is left open where the match is weak. Only some rows state a clone size, as once, few, many or a class for expanded clones.

d_call cdr3_length clone_size j_call v_call cdr3_nt cdr3_aa
NA 15 NA TRBJ1-1 TRBV5-1 TGCGCCAGCAGCAACACAGGTTCCGGTAACACTGAAGCTTTCTTT CASSNTGSGNTEAFF
NA 14 few TRBJ2-7 TRBV19 TGTGCCAGTAGTGGGCCCAGGGGAGTCTACGAGCAGTACTTC CASSGPRGVYEQYF
NA 14 NA TRBJ2-1 TRBV6-5 TGTGCCAGCAGTACAGGGTATTGGAACAATGAGCAGTTCTTC CASSTGYWNNEQFF
TRBD2 16 once TRBJ2-1 TRBV11-3 TGTGCCAGCAGCTTAGCAGGCGGACTAGGAAACAATGAGCAGTTCTTC CASSLAGGLGNNEQFF
TRBD2 17 NA TRBJ2-1 TRBV6-6 TGTGCCAGCAGTCGGACTAGCGGGGGGGCGTTTGTAGATGAGCAGTTCTTC CASSRTSGGAFVDEQFF
NA 15 NA TRBJ1-3 TRBV5-1 TGCGCCAGCAGCTTGGTTACAGCCTCTGGAAACACCATATATTTT CASSLVTASGNTIYF
TRBD2 17 NA TRBJ2-3 TRBV7-9 TGTGCCAGCAGCTTAGTATCTAGCGGTACGCGCACAGATACGCAGTATTTT CASSLVSSGTRTDTQYF
NA 17 NA TRBJ1-2 TRBV21-1 TGTGCCAGCAGCAAAGAGGCCACGGGAGAGGGGCGCCGTGGCTACACCTTC CASSKEATGEGRRGYTF
NA 15 NA TRBJ2-2 TRBV7-2 TGTGCCAGCAGCTTATATTACTCAAACACCGGGGAGCTGTTTTTT CASSLYYSNTGELFF
NA 12 NA TRBJ2-5 TRBV19 TGTGCCAGTAGGGACAGACGCGAGACCCAGTACTTC CASRDRRETQYF
TRBD1 14 few TRBJ1-6 TRBV30 TGTGCCTGGAGCGCCCTCGGGACAGAGTCACCCCTCCACTTT CAWSALGTESPLHF
NA 15 NA TRBJ1-2 TRBV11-2 TGTGCCAGCAGCCAAAGTATGGGGGCCAACTATGGCTACACCTTC CASSQSMGANYGYTF
NA 14 NA TRBJ1-1 TRBV7-3 TGTGCCAGCAGCTTAAATGCAGGGAACACTGAAGCTTTCTTT CASSLNAGNTEAFF
TRBD1 16 NA TRBJ2-1 TRBV4-1 TGCGCCAGCAGCCAAGGTCGGACAGGGGGTGTGGATGAGCAGTTCTTC CASSQGRTGGVDEQFF
TRBD1 15 once TRBJ2-7 TRBV5-1 TGCGCCAGCAGTTCCAGTACAGGGGGCTTCTACGAGCAGTACTTC CASSSSTGGFYEQYF
NA 14 few TRBJ1-2 TRBV6-2/TRBV6-3 TGTGCCAGCAGTTACTCGAGATTGAACTATGGCTACACCTTC CASSYSRLNYGYTF
NA 14 NA TRBJ2-3 TRBV11-3 TGTGCCAGCAGCCCGGAGGGAGGCACAGATACGCAGTATTTT CASSPEGGTDTQYF
NA 12 NA TRBJ1-2 TRBV12-3/TRBV12-4 TGTGCCAGCAGACTGGAGGGCCATGGCTACACCTTC CASRLEGHGYTF
TRBD2 15 once TRBJ2-7 TRBV9 TGTGCCAGCAGCGTAGGGACTAGCGGGGGTTACGAGCAGTACTTC CASSVGTSGGYEQYF
TRBD2 20 NA TRBJ2-2 TRBV4-1 TGCGCCAGCAGCCACGACGACTCGGGTAGCGGGGATTCGAACACCGGGGAGCTGTTTTTT CASSHDDSGSGDSNTGELFF
NA 13 few TRBJ1-1 TRBV3-1/TRBV3-2 TGTGCCAGCAGCCCGGTTGGTGGCACTGAAGCTTTCTTT CASSPVGGTEAFF
NA 11 NA TRBJ2-3 TRBV11-2 TGTGCCAGCAGCCACACAGATACGCAGTATTTT CASSHTDTQYF
TRBD1 14 NA TRBJ1-2 TRBV19 TGTGCCAGTAGTTCCCAGGGGGCGGACTATGGCTACACCTTC CASSSQGADYGYTF
TRBD1 14 NA TRBJ1-6 TRBV27 TGTGCCAGCAGTTTCAGGGACAGTGATTCACCCCTCCACTTT CASSFRDSDSPLHF
NA 11 NA TRBJ2-2 TRBV6-6 TGTGCCAGCACCTACACCGGGGAGCTGTTTTTT CASTYTGELFF
NA 15 NA TRBJ1-3 TRBV2 TGTGCCAGCAGCCGAGGGTCCAGCTCTGGAAACACCATATATTTT CASSRGSSSGNTIYF
NA 12 NA TRBJ2-7 TRBV7-9 TGTGCCAGCAGCTTAAAAGGGGGCGAGCAGTACTTC CASSLKGGEQYF
TRBD1 17 NA TRBJ2-3 TRBV10-3 TGTGCCATCAGTGAGGCCCTACAGGGGGCGTCTACAGATACGCAGTATTTT CAISEALQGASTDTQYF
TRBD1 14 NA TRBJ1-1 TRBV7-9 TGTGCCAGCAGCTCGAGGACAGGGGCCACTGAAGCTTTCTTT CASSSRTGATEAFF
TRBD1 14 NA TRBJ1-3 TRBV7-9 TGTGCCAGCAGCTCAGACAGGGGGTCGGACACCATATATTTT CASSSDRGSDTIYF
NA 15 NA TRBJ2-1 TRBV27 TGTGCCAGCAGTTTTGGGCAGAGCTCCTACAATGAGCAGTTCTTC CASSFGQSSYNEQFF
NA 13 few TRBJ1-2 TRBV24-1 TGTGCCACCAGTGACCGGGAGATCTATGGCTACACCTTC CATSDREIYGYTF
NA 12 NA TRBJ2-3 TRBV12-3/TRBV12-4 TGTGCCAGCAGTCAGATCGCAGATACGCAGTATTTT CASSQIADTQYF
NA 17 NA TRBJ1-3 TRBV15 TGTGCCACCAGCCGGACGGGGGACCCGACCTCTGGAAACACCATATATTTT CATSRTGDPTSGNTIYF
NA 14 NA TRBJ1-2 TRBV10-3 TGTGCCATCAGTGAGTCGACGGGAAGCTATGGCTACACCTTC CAISESTGSYGYTF
NA 14 NA TRBJ1-1 TRBV11-2 TGTGCCAGCAGAAAGACAGGAATGAACACTGAAGCTTTCTTT CASRKTGMNTEAFF
TRBD1 16 NA TRBJ2-2 TRBV14 TGTGCCAGCAGCCAAGACAGGGGGCGGGTCAGCGGGGAGCTGTTTTTT CASSQDRGRVSGELFF
TRBD1 14 NA TRBJ1-2 TRBV27 TGTGCCAGCGCGCCAGGGGGGCGTTTCGAAGGCTACACCTTC CASAPGGRFEGYTF
TRBD1 15 NA TRBJ1-3 TRBV29-1 TGCAGCGGCCGGACAGGGGAGAACTCTGGAAACACCATATATTTT CSGRTGENSGNTIYF
TRBD1 15 NA TRBJ2-7 TRBV5-1 TGCGCCAGCAGCTTACAGGGGGGAGGTTCCTACGAGCAGTACTTC CASSLQGGGSYEQYF
TRBD2 18 NA TRBJ2-5 TRBV6-2/TRBV6-3 TGTGCCAGCAGTTACTCGAGGTCTCTAGCGGGGGGCCGGGAGACCCAGTACTTC CASSYSRSLAGGRETQYF
TRBD1 16 NA TRBJ1-2 TRBV7-9 TGTGCCAGCAGCCCAGGGGGTGCAGCAGGCCACTATGGCTACACCTTC CASSPGGAAGHYGYTF
NA 13 few TRBJ1-1 TRBV3-1/TRBV3-2 TGTGCCAGCAGCCTAGGACAGTTTGCTGAAGCTTTCTTT CASSLGQFAEAFF
NA 13 few TRBJ2-7 TRBV6-2/TRBV6-3 TGTGCCAGCAGTTACGACAGTACCTACGAGCAGTACTTC CASSYDSTYEQYF
NA 13 NA TRBJ1-5 TRBV6-5 TGTGCCAGCAGTTATATCAGGGGTCAGCCCCAGCATTTT CASSYIRGQPQHF
NA 15 NA TRBJ2-3 TRBV7-6 TGTGCCAGCAGCTATGCGCTCGGGAACACAGATACGCAGTATTTT CASSYALGNTDTQYF
NA 19 NA TRBJ1-1 TRBV9 TGTGCCAGCGCTCGCTCCCCGCGTAACCTGGGGGCAGGGAACACTGAAGCTTTCTTT CASARSPRNLGAGNTEAFF
TRBD1 13 NA TRBJ1-2 TRBV30 TGTGCCGGGTACAGGGGTCCAGACTATGGCTACACCTTC CAGYRGPDYGYTF
NA 16 NA TRBJ2-1 TRBV19 TGTGCCAGCAGAGGGGGGGCCGCAAGCTCCTACAATGAGCAGTTCTTC CASRGGAASSYNEQFF
NA 15 NA TRBJ2-7 TRBV20-1 TGCAGTGCTAATGATGGGAGCGGCCACTCCTACGAGCAGTACTTC CSANDGSGHSYEQYF
TRBD1 15 NA TRBJ1-1 TRBV13 TGTGCCAGCAGCCAACCTACAGGGGCTAACACTGAAGCTTTCTTT CASSQPTGANTEAFF
NA 14 NA TRBJ2-3 TRBV6-5 TGTGCCAGCAGTTATAAGCGAAGCACAGATACGCAGTATTTT CASSYKRSTDTQYF
TRBD2 18 NA TRBJ2-7 TRBV4-1 TGCGCCAGCAGCCAAGAGAGTAGCGGGGGGTTCTCCTCCTACGAGCAGTACTTC CASSQESSGGFSSYEQYF
NA 16 NA TRBJ2-7 TRBV5-1 TGCGCCAGCAGCTTGGGGGGCCTTCGCGGGATTGACGAGCAGTACTTC CASSLGGLRGIDEQYF
NA 15 NA TRBJ2-7 TRBV9 TGTGCCAGCGCCGAGGCGTGGCAGGGGACCTACGAGCAGTACTTC CASAEAWQGTYEQYF
TRBD1 15 NA TRBJ1-1 TRBV18 TGTGCCAGCTCACCTATGACAGGGGCGAACACTGAAGCTTTCTTT CASSPMTGANTEAFF
TRBD1 14 NA TRBJ1-6 TRBV10-3 TGTGCCATCAGGGAACAGGGGCAAAATTCACCCCTCCACTTT CAIREQGQNSPLHF
TRBD2 13 NA TRBJ2-7 TRBV12-3/TRBV12-4 TGTGCCAGCAGAAGCGGGGGGTATTACGAGCAGTACTTC CASRSGGYYEQYF
TRBD1 15 NA TRBJ2-3 TRBV29-1 TGCAGCGTTGAAGGGACAGGGATATTCACAGATACGCAGTATTTT CSVEGTGIFTDTQYF